The source of this TCR beta chain is a study of T cells in tumors after PD-1 blockade. About the study: Excluded were patients with checkpoint blockade, immunosuppressants, or radiotherapy or other anti-cancer therapy within 4 weeks.

V lost 8 bases, J lost 3 bases, and 7 bases stayed unmatched. The V gene's germline CDR1 is MNHEY and CDR2 SVGAGI. CDR3 length equals 14 residues. As to this clone: No antigen is known for it.

Study observations and caveats: Some novel exhausted tumor clones appeared in pre-treatment blood, suggesting peripheral recruitment.

Tumor or blood genomic DNA was sequenced, with inputs of about 550 ng to 6,004 ng. Measured with immunoSEQ multiplex PCR; TCRdb has only the in-frame clones, and not every one. The sample lists over 30,000 clones, about three quarters occurring once. This material consisted of PBMCs, taken before anti-PD-1 treatment. This TCR derives from a human donor with basal cell carcinoma. The chain is built from TRBV6-5 and TRBJ2-7, with 10 bases matching TRBD1. The DNA of the CDR3 is TGTGCCAGCCACCCGGGACAGGGGTTCTACGAGCAGTACTTC. Encoded protein: CASHPGQGFYEQYF.